These 20 T cell receptor beta chains were all obtained from the same sample, sequenced in a study of T cell responses to AZD1222 COVID-19 vaccine. Sequenced by immunoSEQ multiplex PCR; TCRdb stores in-frame clones only, minus some. The repertoire holds roughly 180,000 clones, about 92% seen once, with approximately 1.2% in the top ten. The sample in question was peripheral blood, obtained 28 days after the second AZD1222 dose. The receptors derive from an adult who received the AZD1222 COVID-19 vaccine.

In this sample, this clone turned up once. CDR3 DNA: TGTGCCATCAGTGCCCCAGGGAACACTGAAGCTTTCTTT. It specifies CAISAPGNTEAFF. The rearrangement uses TRBV10-3 and TRBJ1-1; D remains ambiguous. V lost 4 bases to trimming and J lost 1 base, with 7 bases between them. The CDR3 sequence is 13 residues long. CDR1 and CDR2 from the germline V gene are ENHRY and SYGVKD.

The chain joins TRBV7-6 to TRBJ2-2; D tentatively fits TRBD1 or TRBD2 (5 bases each). Germline V CDR1 and CDR2: SGHVS, FNYEAQ. The CDR3 has 14 amino acids. Trimming removed 4 bases at V and 1 base at J, with 7 bases between. CDR3 DNA sequence: TGTGCCAGCAGCTATGGGGGGAACACCGGGGAGCTGTTTTTT. This codes for CASSYGGNTGELFF.

The chain uses TRBV6-6 and TRBJ2-4; 7 nucleotides line up with TRBD1. Germline loops: CDR1 MNHNY, CDR2 SVGAGI (reference sequence). Germline trimming cut 5 bases from V and 0 bases from J; bases unmatched to any gene: 10. CDR3 length: 17 amino acids. CDR3 coding DNA: TGTGCCAGCAGTCGGACCGGGACAGCTAGAGCCAAAAACATTCAGTACTTC. Translation: CASSRTGTARAKNIQYF.

The chain uses TRBV30 and TRBJ1-6; D unresolved. This CDR3 comprises 11 residues. Deletions cut 2 bases from V and 15 bases from J, with 11 bases between. From germline, CDR1 is GTSNPN and CDR2 SVGIG (reference sequence). The chain's CDR3 is CAWSSGAHLHF. The CDR3 nucleotides read TGTGCCTGGAGTTCGGGAGCCCACCTCCACTTT.

This chain joins TRBV29-1 and TRBJ1-1; a weak D match, TRBD1 (6 bases). CDR1 SQVTM and CDR2 ANQGSEA come from the germline V gene. V was pared by 6 bases and J by 1 base, with 9 bases between. This CDR3 region has 12 residues. CDR3 bases: TGCAGCGTAGGGGGGACGAACACTGAAGCTTTCTTT. Translation: CSVGGTNTEAFF.

The chain is built from TRBV18 and TRBJ1-2; D is unresolved. This CDR3 has 14 amino acids. Per the germline V gene, CDR1 is KGHSH and CDR2 is LQKENI. V lost 3 bases to trimming and J lost 4 bases, with 12 bases between them. CDR3 amino acids: CASSPPEDPYGYTF. The CDR3 nucleotides are TGTGCCAGCTCACCCCCTGAGGACCCCTATGGCTACACCTTC. The full variable domain, in which reference TRBV18 and TRBJ1-2 provide the parts outside the CDR3, is NAGVMQNPRHLVRRRGQEARLRCSPMKGHSHVYWYRQLPEEGLKFMVYLQKENIIDESGMPKERFSAEFPKEGPSILRIQQVVRGDSAAYFCASSPPEDPYGYTFGSGTRLTVV.

Written as DNA, the CDR3 is TGTGCCAGCAGCTTGGGTGGGGCCGGGGGCTACACCTTC. Its translation: CASSLGGAGGYTF. The chain employs TRBV5-5 and TRBJ1-2; a weak D match, TRBD1 (5 bases). V gave up 0 bases and J gave up 8 bases, with 11 bases separating them. The length of the CDR3 is 13 residues. Per the germline V gene, CDR1 is SGHKS and CDR2 is YYEKEE (reference sequence).

The gene calls are TRBV25-1 and TRBJ1-2, with D hard to call. The CDR3 has 12 residues. Germline lookup yields CDR1 MGHDK and CDR2 SYGVNS. V gave up 7 bases and J gave up 2 bases, with 8 bases separating them. The CDR3 region is CASMEGNYGYTF. The CDR3 DNA follows: TGTGCCAGCATGGAAGGGAACTATGGCTACACCTTC.

The sample holds one count of this clone. V gene TRBV2 combines with J gene TRBJ1-1, with a tentative D call TRBD1 (6 bases). Trimming removed 2 bases from V and 8 bases from J, with 18 bases in between. CDR3 size: 15 residues. Germline-derived CDR1 and CDR2 are SNHLY and FYNNEI. CDR3 coding DNA: TGTGCCAGCAGTGAATATCTAGGGGGGCCCGCCGAAGCTTTCTTT. This gives the protein CASSEYLGGPAEAFF.

The chain employs TRBV29-1 and TRBJ2-5; maybe TRBD1 (5 bases). The CDR3 runs 14 residues. CDR1 is SQVTM, CDR2 ANQGSEA, per germline. Trimming pared 6 bases from V and 1 base from J, leaving 15 bases between. The CDR3 spells CSVGPGPSQETQYF. In DNA, the CDR3 is TGCAGCGTGGGGCCCGGTCCGAGCCAAGAGACCCAGTACTTC.

The V call is TRBV9, the J call TRBJ2-7; 7 bases agree with TRBD1. CDR1 and CDR2 from the germline V gene are SGDLS and YYNGEE. The CDR3 extends over 16 amino acids. The V segment lost 2 bases and the J segment 3 bases; nucleotides outside the gene matches: 11. The chain's CDR3 is CASSVTAGTDLYEQYF. DNA of the CDR3: TGTGCCAGCAGCGTCACAGCCGGGACAGACCTCTACGAGCAGTACTTC.

The V and J genes are TRBV6-4 and TRBJ1-1, with D unresolved. The V and J ends lost 6 bases and 12 bases respectively, with 20 bases between them. Germline lookup yields CDR1 MRHNA and CDR2 SNTAGT. The CDR3 length is 13 residues. The CDR3 spells CASRSRGGHESFF. The CDR3 DNA reads TGTGCCAGCAGATCGCGGGGAGGGCACGAATCTTTCTTT.

The J gene is TRBJ2-1, the V gene TRBV29-1; D may be TRBD1 (6 bases). The germline V gene encodes CDR1 SQVTM and CDR2 ANQGSEA. The CDR3 has 14 amino acids. The V gene lost 4 bases and the J gene lost 2 bases, with 12 bases spanning the gap. CDR3 sequence: CSVARGTAYNEQFF. For the CDR3, the DNA is TGCAGCGTTGCTAGGGGGACGGCCTACAATGAGCAGTTCTTC.

V and J are TRBV30 and TRBJ2-7; D gene uncertain. The CDR3 contains 13 residues. The germline V gene has CDR1 GTSNPN and CDR2 SVGIG (reference sequence). V was clipped by 0 bases and J by 4 bases, with 10 bases between them. The CDR3 is CAWSVQLFYEQYF. The CDR3 DNA is TGTGCCTGGAGTGTACAACTTTTTTACGAGCAGTACTTC.

This clone was seen only once. The V call is TRBV4-3, the J call TRBJ1-1; possibly TRBD1 for D (5 bases). There are 14 residues in the CDR3. V gave up 1 base and J gave up 6 bases, with 12 bases separating them. Germline-derived CDR1 and CDR2 are LGHNA and YSLEER. CDR3 in DNA: TGCGCCAGCAGCCAAGGCAGGGTCAGTGCTGAAGCTTTCTTT. Translating it yields CASSQGRVSAEAFF.

The CDR3 reads CASSSGGRETQYF. CDR3 coding DNA: TGTGCCAGCAGCTCGGGAGGGCGGGAGACCCAGTACTTC. The chain employs TRBV13 and TRBJ2-5, with TRBD2 matching 8 bases. The junction had 3 bases not matched to a gene; V was cut back by 4 bases and J by 5 bases. The germline gives CDR1 PRHDT, CDR2 FYEKMQ (reference sequence). The CDR3 spans 13 residues.

V is TRBV5-4 and J is TRBJ1-1; a possible D gene is TRBD1 (6 bases). V was trimmed by 0 bases and J by 5 bases, leaving 11 bases between them. CDR1 and CDR2 (germline): SGHNT, YYREEE (reference sequence). The CDR3 extends over 14 amino acids. The CDR3 DNA sequence: TGTGCCAGCAGCTTGGTATCCCAGGGGACTGAAGCTTTCTTT. This codes for CASSLVSQGTEAFF.

This clone has only a few counts. The chain couples TRBV7-9 to TRBJ1-2; TRBD1 aligns across 9 bases. Germline lookup yields CDR1 SEHNR and CDR2 FQNEAQ (reference sequence). V dropped 2 bases and J dropped 6; count of bases not matched to a gene: 7. The CDR3 extends over 15 amino acids. The CDR3 DNA follows: TGTGCCAGCAGCTTAATAGGACAGGGGTATGATGGCTACACCTTC. Its protein product is CASSLIGQGYDGYTF.

This rearrangement joins TRBV30 to TRBJ1-6; D is ambiguous. V lost 5 bases to trimming and J lost 9 bases, with 14 bases between them. The CDR3 loop spans 13 amino acids. Germline loops: CDR1 GTSNPN, CDR2 SVGIG (reference sequence). The CDR3 coding sequence is TGTGCCTGGGGCCCCCCCCCGGGTTCACCCCTCCACTTT. Protein sequence: CAWGPPPGSPLHF.

The V call is TRBV7-8, the J call TRBJ1-3, with D hard to call. Germline CDR1 SGHVS, CDR2 FQNEAQ. Trimming pared 2 bases from V and 4 bases from J, leaving 9 bases between. This CDR3 spans 14 amino acids. CDR3 DNA sequence: TGTGCCAGCAGCTTACAAGGGCACGGAAACACCATATATTTT. As protein: CASSLQGHGNTIYF.